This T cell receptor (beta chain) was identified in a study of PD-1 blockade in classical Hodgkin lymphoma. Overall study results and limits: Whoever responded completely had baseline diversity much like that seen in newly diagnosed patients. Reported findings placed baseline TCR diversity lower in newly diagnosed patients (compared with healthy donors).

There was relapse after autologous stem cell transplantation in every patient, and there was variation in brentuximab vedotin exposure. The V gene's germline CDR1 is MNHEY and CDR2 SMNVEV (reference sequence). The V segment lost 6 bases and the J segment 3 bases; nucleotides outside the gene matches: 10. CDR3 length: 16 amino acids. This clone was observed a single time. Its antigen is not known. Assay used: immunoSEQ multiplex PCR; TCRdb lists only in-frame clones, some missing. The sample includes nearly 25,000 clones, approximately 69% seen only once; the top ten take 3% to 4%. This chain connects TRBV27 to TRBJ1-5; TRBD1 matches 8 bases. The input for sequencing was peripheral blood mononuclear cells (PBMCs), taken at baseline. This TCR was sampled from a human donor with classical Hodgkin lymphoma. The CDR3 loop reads CASSSFNRGNNQPQHF. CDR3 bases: TGTGCCAGCAGCTCCTTTAACAGGGGGAACAATCAGCCCCAGCATTTT.